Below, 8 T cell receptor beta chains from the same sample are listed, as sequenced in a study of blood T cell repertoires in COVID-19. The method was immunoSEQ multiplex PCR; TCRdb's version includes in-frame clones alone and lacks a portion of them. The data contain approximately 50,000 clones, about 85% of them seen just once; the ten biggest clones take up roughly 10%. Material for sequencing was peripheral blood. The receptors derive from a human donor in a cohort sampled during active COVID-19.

This CDR3 is CASSQDSGGRSWYF. As DNA, the CDR3 is TGTGCCAGCAGCCAAGATAGTGGGGGGAGGTCATGGTATTTT. The chain couples TRBV3-1 (or the pseudogene TRBV3-2) to TRBJ2-3; D may be TRBD2 (6 bases). The CDR3 is 14 amino acids. V shed 0 bases and J shed 14 bases, with 18 bases lying between them. CDR1 LGHDT and CDR2 YNNKEL come from the germline V gene (reference sequence).

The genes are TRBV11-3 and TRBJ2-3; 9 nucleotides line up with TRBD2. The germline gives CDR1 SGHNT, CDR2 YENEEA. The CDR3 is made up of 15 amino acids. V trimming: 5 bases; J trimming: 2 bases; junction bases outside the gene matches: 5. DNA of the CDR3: TGTGCCAGCAGCCAAGGACTAGCGAACACAGATACGCAGTATTTT. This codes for CASSQGLANTDTQYF.

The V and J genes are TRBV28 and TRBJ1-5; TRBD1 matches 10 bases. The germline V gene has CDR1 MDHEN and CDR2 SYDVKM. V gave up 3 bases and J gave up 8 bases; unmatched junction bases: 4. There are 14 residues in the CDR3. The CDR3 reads CASSLTGGGKPQHF. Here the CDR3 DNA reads TGTGCCAGCAGTTTGACAGGGGGCGGAAAGCCCCAGCATTTT. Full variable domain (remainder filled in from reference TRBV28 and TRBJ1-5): DVKVTQSSRYLVKRTGEKVFLECVQDMDHENMFWYRQDPGLGLRLIYFSYDVKMKEKGDIPEGYSVSREKKERFSLILESASTNQTSMYLCASSLTGGGKPQHFGDGTRLSIL.

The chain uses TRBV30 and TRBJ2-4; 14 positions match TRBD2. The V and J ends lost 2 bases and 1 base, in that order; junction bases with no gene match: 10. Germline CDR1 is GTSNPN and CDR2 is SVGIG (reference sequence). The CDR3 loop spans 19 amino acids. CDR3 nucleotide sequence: TGTGCCTGGAGTTTGACTAGCGGGAGGGTTATTAGGGCCAAAAACATTCAGTACTTC. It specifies CAWSLTSGRVIRAKNIQYF.

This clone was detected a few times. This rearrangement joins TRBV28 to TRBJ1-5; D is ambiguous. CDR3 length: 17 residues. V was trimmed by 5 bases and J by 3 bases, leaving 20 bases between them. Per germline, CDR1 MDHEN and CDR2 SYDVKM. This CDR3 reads CASSPPPRGRNNQPQHF. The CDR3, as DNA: TGTGCCAGCAGTCCACCCCCGCGTGGGAGGAACAATCAGCCCCAGCATTTT. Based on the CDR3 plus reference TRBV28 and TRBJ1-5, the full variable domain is DVKVTQSSRYLVKRTGEKVFLECVQDMDHENMFWYRQDPGLGLRLIYFSYDVKMKEKGDIPEGYSVSREKKERFSLILESASTNQTSMYLCASSPPPRGRNNQPQHFGDGTRLSIL.

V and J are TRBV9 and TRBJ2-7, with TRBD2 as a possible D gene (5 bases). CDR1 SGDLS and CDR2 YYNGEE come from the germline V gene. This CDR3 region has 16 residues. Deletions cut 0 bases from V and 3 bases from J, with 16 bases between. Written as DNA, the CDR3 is TGTGCCAGCAGCGTAGGGCCCAAAGGGCGGGTCTACGAGCAGTACTTC. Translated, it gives CASSVGPKGRVYEQYF.

CDR3 in amino acids: CSVELQNEQFF. CDR3 nucleotide sequence: TGCAGCGTTGAACTTCAGAATGAGCAGTTCTTC. The chain links TRBV29-1 to TRBJ2-1, with unresolved D. Germline V gene sequence: CDR1 SQVTM, CDR2 ANQGSEA. The CDR3 has 11 residues. Deletions cut 2 bases from V and 7 bases from J, with 6 bases between.

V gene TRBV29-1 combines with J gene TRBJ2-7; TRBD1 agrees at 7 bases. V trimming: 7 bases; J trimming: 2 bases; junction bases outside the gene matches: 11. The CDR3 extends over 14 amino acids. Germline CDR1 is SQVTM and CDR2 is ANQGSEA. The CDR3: CSEPDRVKTYEQYF. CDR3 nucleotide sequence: TGCAGCGAGCCTGACAGGGTGAAGACCTACGAGCAGTACTTC.